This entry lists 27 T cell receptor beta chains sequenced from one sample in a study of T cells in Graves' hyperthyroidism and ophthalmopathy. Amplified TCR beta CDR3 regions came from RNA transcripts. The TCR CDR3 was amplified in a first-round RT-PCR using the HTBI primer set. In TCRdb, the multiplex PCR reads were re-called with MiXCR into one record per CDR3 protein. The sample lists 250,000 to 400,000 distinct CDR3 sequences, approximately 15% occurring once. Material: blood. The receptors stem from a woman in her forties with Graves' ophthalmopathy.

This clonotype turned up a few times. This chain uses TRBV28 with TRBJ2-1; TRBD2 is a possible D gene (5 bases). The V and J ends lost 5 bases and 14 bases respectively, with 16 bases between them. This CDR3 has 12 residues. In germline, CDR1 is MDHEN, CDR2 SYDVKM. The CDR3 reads CASSPRTEREFF. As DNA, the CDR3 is TGTGCCAGCAGTCCCCGGACGGAGAGGGAGTTCTTC.

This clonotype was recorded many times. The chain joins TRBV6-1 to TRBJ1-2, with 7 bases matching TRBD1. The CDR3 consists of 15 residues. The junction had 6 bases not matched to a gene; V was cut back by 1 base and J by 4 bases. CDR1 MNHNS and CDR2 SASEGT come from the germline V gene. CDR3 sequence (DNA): TGTGCCAGCAGTGAAGTTGCCGGGACAGTCTATGGCTACACCTTC. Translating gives CASSEVAGTVYGYTF.

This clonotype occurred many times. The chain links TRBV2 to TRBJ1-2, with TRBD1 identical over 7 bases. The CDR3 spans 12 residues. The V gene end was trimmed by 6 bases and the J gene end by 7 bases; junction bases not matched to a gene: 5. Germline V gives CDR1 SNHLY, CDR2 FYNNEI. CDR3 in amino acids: CASRNDRAGYTF. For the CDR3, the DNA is TGTGCCAGCAGGAATGACAGGGCTGGCTACACCTTC.

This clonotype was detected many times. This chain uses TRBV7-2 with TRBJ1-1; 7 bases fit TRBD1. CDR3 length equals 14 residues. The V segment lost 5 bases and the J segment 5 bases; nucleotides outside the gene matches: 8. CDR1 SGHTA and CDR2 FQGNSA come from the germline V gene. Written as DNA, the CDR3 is TGTGCCAGCAGCCAACAGGGGAGTAGGACTGAAGCTTTCTTT. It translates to CASSQQGSRTEAFF.

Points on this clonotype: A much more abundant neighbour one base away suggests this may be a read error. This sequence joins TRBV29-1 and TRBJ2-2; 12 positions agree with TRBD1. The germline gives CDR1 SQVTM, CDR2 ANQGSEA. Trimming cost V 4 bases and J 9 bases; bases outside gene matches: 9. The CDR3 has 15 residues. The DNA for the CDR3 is TGCAGCGTTGTATGGGACAGGGGGCTTTCCAGGGAGCTGTTTTTT. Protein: CSVVWDRGLSRELFF.

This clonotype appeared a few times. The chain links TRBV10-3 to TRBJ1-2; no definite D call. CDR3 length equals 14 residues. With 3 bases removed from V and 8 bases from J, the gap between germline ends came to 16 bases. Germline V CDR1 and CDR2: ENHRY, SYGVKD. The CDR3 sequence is CAISELKESGGYTF. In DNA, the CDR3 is TGTGCCATCAGTGAACTAAAGGAGAGTGGGGGCTACACCTTC.

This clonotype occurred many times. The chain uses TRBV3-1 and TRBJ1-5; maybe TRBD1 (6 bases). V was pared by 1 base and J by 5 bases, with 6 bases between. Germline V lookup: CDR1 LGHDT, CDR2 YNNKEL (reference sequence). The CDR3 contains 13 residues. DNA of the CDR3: TGTGCCAGCAGCCAAGCAGGGGATCAGCCCCAGCATTTT. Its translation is CASSQAGDQPQHF.

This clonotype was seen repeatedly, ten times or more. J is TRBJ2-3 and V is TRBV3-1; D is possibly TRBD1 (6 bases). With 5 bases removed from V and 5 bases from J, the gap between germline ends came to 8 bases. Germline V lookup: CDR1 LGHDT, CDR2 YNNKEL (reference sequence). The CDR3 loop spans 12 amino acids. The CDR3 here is CASSNREDTQYF. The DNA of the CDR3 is TGTGCCAGCAGCAACAGGGAAGATACGCAGTATTTT.

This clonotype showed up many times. CDR3 protein: CASSPLSDEPQHF. CDR3 in DNA: TGTGCCAGCAGTCCCCTCTCGGACGAGCCCCAGCATTTT. J is TRBJ1-5 and V is TRBV28; D is ambiguous. Germline CDR1 is MDHEN and CDR2 is SYDVKM. The CDR3 runs 13 residues. The germline V and J ends were trimmed by 5 bases and 8 bases, with 13 bases remaining between them.

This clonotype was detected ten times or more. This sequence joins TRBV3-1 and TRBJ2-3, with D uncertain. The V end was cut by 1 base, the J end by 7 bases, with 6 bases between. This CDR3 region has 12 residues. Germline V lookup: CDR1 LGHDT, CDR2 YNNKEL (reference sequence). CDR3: CASSQGGNTQYF. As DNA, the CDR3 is TGTGCCAGCAGCCAAGGCGGAAATACGCAGTATTTT.

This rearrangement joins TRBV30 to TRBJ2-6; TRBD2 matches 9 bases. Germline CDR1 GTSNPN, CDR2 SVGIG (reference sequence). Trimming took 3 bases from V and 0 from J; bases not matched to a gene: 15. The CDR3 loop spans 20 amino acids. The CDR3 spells CAWSKGPVSGGISGANVLTF. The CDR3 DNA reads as TGTGCCTGGAGCAAAGGGCCCGTTAGCGGGGGAATCTCTGGGGCCAACGTCCTGACTTTC.

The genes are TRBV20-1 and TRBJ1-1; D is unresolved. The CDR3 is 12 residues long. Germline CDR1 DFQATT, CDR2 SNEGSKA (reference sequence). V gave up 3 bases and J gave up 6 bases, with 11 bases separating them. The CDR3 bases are TGCAGTGCTAGCAGACGTTACGCTGAAGCTTTCTTT. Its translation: CSASRRYAEAFF.

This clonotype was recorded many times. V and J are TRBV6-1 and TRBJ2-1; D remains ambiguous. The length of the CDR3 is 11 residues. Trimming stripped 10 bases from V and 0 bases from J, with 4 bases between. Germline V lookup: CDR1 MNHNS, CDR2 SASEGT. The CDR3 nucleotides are TGTGCCACCTTCTCCTACAATGAGCAGTTCTTC. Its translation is CATFSYNEQFF.

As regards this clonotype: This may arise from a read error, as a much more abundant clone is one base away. The CDR3 bases are TGTGCCAGCAGCCTCTCTGGCTGGCGGGCTACCTACGAGCAGTACTTC. This translates into CASSLSGWRATYEQYF. This sequence joins TRBV7-2 and TRBJ2-7; D might be TRBD2 (5 bases). Germline V gives CDR1 SGHTA, CDR2 FQGNSA. The CDR3 is 16 residues long. Trimming pared 5 bases from V and 2 bases from J, leaving 19 bases between.

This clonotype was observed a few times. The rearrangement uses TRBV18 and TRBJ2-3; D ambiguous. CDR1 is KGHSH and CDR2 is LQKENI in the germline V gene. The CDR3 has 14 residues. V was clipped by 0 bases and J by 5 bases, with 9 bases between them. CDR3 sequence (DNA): TGTGCCAGCTCACCACCGGCTCAGAGAGATACGCAGTATTTT. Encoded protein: CASSPPAQRDTQYF.

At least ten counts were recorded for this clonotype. The CDR3 loop reads CAIPSRTSGTNTGELFF. The CDR3 bases are TGTGCCATCCCTTCAAGGACTAGCGGGACCAACACCGGGGAGCTGTTTTTT. J is TRBJ2-2 and V is TRBV2; 12 bases are shared with TRBD2. V gave up 10 bases and J gave up 2 bases; unmatched junction bases: 11. Germline CDR1 and CDR2: SNHLY and FYNNEI. CDR3 length equals 17 residues.

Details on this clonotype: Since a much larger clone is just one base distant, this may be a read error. In DNA form, the CDR3 reads TGCAGTGCTAACAGGTCGAGCTCCTACGAGCAGTACTTC. It encodes CSANRSSSYEQYF. The genes are TRBV20-1 and TRBJ2-7, with a weak D call TRBD1 (5 bases). Deletions cut 4 bases from V and 0 bases from J, with 10 bases between. The germline V gene has CDR1 DFQATT and CDR2 SNEGSKA (reference sequence). CDR3 length: 13 amino acids.

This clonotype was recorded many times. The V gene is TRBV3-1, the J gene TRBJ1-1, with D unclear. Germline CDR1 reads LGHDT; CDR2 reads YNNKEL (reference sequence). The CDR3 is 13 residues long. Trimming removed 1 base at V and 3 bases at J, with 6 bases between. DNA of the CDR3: TGTGCCAGCAGCCAAGCCTGGGACACTGAAGCTTTCTTT. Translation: CASSQAWDTEAFF. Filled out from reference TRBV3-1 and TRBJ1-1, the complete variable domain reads DTAVSQTPKYLVTQMGNDKSIKCEQNLGHDTMYWYKQDSKKFLKIMFSYNNKELIINETVPNRFSPKSPDKAHLNLHINSLELGDSAVYFCASSQAWDTEAFFGQGTRLTVV.

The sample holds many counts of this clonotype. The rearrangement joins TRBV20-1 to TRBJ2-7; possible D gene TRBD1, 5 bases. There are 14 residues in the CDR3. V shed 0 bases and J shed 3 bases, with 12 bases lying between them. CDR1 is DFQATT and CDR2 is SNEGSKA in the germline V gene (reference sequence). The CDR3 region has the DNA TGCAGTGCTAGAGATCGGATGGGGCGCTACGAGCAGTACTTC. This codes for CSARDRMGRYEQYF.

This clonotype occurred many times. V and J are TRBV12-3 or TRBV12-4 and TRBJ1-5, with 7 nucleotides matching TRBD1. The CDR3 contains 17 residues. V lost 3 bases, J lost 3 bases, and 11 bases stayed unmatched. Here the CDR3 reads CASSLRWRQGLNQPQHF. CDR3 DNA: TGTGCCAGCAGTTTGAGGTGGAGACAGGGCCTCAATCAGCCCCAGCATTTT.

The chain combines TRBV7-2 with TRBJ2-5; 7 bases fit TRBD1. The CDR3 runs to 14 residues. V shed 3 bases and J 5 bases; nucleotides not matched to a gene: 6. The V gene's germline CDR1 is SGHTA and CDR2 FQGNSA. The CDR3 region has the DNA TGTGCCAGCAGCTTGAAAGGGGGCGGGGAGACCCAGTACTTC. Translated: CASSLKGGGETQYF.

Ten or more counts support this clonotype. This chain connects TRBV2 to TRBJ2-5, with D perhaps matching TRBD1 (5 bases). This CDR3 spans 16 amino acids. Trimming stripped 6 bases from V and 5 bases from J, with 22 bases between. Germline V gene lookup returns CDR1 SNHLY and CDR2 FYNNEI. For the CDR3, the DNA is TGTGCCAGCAGAAGAGCCAGACAGTCGGGCGTCGAGACCCAGTACTTC. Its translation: CASRRARQSGVETQYF.

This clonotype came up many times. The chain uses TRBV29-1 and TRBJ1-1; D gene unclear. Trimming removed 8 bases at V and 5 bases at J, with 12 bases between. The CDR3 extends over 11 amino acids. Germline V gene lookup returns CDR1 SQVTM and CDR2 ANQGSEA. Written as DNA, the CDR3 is TGCAGCACAATAGAGCGAACTGAAGCTTTCTTT. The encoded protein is CSTIERTEAFF.

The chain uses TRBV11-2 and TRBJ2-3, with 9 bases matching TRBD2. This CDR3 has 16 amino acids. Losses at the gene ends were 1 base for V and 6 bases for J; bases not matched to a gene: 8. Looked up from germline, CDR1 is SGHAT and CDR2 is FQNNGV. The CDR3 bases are TGTGCCAGCAGCTTAGGAGGCGGGGGGGCCGGGGATACGCAGTATTTT. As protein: CASSLGGGGAGDTQYF.

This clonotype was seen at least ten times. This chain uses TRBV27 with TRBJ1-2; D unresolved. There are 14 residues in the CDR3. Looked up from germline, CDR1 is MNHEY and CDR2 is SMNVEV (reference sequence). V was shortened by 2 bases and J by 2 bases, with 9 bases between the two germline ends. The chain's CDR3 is CASSLDVQNYGYTF. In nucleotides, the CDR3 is TGTGCCAGCAGTTTAGACGTACAGAACTATGGCTACACCTTC.

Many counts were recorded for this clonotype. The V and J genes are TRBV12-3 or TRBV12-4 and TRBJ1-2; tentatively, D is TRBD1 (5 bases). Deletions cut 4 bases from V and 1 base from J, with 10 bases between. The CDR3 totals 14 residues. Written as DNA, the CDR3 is TGTGCCAGCAGTTCGGGACCGGTTAACTATGGCTACACCTTC. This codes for CASSSGPVNYGYTF.

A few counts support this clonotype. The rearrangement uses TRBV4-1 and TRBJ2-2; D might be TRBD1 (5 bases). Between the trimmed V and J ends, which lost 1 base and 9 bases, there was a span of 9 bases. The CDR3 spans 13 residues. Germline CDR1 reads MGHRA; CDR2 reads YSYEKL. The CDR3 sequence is CASSQGQLRELFF. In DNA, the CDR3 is TGCGCCAGCAGCCAAGGACAGTTAAGGGAGCTGTTTTTT.